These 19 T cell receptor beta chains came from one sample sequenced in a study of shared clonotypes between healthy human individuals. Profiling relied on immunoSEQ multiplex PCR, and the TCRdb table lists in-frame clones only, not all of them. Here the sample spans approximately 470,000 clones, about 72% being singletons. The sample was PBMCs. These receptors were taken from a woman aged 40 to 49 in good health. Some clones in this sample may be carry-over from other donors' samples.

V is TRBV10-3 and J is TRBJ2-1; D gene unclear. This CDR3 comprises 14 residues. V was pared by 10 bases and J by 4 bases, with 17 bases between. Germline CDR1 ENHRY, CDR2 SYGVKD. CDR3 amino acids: CATRESSTYNEQFF. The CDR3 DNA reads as TGTGCCACTAGAGAGAGTAGTACTTACAATGAGCAGTTCTTC.

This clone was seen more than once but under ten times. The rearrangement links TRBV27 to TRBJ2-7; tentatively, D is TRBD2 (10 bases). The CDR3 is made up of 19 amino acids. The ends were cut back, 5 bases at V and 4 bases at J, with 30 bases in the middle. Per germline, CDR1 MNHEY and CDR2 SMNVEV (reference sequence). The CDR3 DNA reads TGTGCCAGCAGTCCCCGGGACAGGGAGGCTAGCGGGAGAAGTTACGAGCAGTACTTC. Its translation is CASSPRDREASGRSYEQYF.

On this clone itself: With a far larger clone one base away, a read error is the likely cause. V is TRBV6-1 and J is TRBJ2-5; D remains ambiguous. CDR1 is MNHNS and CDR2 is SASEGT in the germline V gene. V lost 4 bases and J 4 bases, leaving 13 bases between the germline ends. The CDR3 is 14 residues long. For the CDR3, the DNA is TGTGCCAGCAGTGTAAAAGAAGAACGAGAGACCCAGTACTTC. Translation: CASSVKEERETQYF.

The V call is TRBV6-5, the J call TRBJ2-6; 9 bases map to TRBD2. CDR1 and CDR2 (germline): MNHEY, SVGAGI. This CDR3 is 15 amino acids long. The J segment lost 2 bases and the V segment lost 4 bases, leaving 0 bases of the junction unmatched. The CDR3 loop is CASSLAGAGANVLTF. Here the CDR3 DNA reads TGTGCCAGCAGTTTAGCGGGGGCTGGGGCCAACGTCCTGACTTTC.

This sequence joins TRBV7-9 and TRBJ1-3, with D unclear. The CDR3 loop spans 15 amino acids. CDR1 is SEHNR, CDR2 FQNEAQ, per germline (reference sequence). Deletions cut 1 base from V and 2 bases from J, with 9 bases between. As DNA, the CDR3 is TGTGCCAGCAGCTTAGGGGGATCGACTGGAAACACCATATATTTT. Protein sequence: CASSLGGSTGNTIYF.

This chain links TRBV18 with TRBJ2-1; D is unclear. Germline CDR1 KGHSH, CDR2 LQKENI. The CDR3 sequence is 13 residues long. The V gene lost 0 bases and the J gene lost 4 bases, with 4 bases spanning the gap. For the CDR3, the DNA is TGTGCCAGCTCACCACCGGTTTACAATGAGCAGTTCTTC. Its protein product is CASSPPVYNEQFF.

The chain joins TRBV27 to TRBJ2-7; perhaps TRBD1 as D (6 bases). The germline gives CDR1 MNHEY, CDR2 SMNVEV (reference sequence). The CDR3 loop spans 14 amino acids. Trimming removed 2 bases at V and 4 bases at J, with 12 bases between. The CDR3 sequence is CASSLGGHSYEQYF. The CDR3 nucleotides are TGTGCCAGCAGTTTAGGGGGACATTCTTACGAGCAGTACTTC.

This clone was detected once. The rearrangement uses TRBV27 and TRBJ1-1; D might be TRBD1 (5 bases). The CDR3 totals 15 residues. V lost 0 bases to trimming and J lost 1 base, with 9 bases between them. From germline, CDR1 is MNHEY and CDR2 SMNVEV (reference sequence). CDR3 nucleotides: TGTGCCAGCAGTTTATCTAGGGGTGGGAACACTGAAGCTTTCTTT. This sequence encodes CASSLSRGGNTEAFF.

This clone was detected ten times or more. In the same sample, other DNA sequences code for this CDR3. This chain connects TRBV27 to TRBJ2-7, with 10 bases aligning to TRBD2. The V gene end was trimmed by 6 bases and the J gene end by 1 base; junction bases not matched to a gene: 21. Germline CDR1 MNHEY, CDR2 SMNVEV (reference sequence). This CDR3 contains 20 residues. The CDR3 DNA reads TGTGCCAGCAGCTACCGAGTACCCCTAGCGGGAGCCGCTAAGTCCTACGAGCAGTACTTC. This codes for CASSYRVPLAGAAKSYEQYF.

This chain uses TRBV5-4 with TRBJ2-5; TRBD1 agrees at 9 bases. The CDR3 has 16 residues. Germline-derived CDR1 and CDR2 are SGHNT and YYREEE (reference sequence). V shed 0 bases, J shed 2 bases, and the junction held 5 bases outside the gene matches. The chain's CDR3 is CASSLDRGRLQETQYF. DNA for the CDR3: TGTGCCAGCAGCTTGGACAGGGGGCGCCTTCAAGAGACCCAGTACTTC. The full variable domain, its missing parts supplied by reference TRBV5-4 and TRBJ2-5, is ETGVTQSPTHLIKTRGQQVTLRCSSQSGHNTVSWYQQALGQGPQFIFQYYREEENGRGNFPPRFSGLQFPNYSSELNVNALELDDSALYLCASSLDRGRLQETQYFGPGTRLLVL.

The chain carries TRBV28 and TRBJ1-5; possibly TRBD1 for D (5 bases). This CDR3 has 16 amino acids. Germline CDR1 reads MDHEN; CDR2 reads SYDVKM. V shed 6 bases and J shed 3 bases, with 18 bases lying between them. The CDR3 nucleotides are TGTGCCAGCAGGACGGGGGGGATGGGAACCAATCAGCCCCAGCATTTT. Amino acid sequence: CASRTGGMGTNQPQHF.

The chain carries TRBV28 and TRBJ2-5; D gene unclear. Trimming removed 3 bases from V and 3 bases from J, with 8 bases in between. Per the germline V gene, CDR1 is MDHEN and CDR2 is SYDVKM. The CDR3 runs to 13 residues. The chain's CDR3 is CASSFRTEETQYF. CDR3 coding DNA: TGTGCCAGCAGTTTTAGAACAGAAGAGACCCAGTACTTC.

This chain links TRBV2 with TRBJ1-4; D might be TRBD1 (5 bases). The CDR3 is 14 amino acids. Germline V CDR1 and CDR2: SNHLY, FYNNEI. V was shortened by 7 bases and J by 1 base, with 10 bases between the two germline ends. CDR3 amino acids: CASTIGGTNEKLFF. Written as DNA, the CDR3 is TGTGCCAGCACGATTGGGGGAACTAATGAAAAACTGTTTTTT. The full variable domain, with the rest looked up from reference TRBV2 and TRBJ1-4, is EPEVTQTPSHQVTQMGQEVILRCVPISNHLYFYWYRQILGQKVEFLVSFYNNEISEKSEIFDDQFSVERPDGSNFTLKIRSTKLEDSAMYFCASTIGGTNEKLFFGSGTQLSVL.

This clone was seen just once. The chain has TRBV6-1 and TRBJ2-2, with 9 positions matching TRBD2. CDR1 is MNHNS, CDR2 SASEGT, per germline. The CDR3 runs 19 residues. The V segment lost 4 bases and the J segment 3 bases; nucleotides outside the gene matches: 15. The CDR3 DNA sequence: TGTGCCAGCAGTGTCAGGGTAGCGGGAGTGAATCGAGACACCGGGGAGCTGTTTTTT. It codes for CASSVRVAGVNRDTGELFF.

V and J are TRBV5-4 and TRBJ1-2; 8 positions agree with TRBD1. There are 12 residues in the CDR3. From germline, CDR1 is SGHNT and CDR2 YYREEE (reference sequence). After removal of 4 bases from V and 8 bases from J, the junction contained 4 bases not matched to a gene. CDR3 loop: CASSSRGPGYTF. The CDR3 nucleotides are TGTGCCAGCAGCAGCAGGGGGCCAGGCTACACCTTC.

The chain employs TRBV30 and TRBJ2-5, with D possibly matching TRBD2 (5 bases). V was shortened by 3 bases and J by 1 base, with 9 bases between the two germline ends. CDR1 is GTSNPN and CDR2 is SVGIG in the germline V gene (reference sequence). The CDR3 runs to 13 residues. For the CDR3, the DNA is TGTGCCTGGAGACAGCGGATCCAAGAGACCCAGTACTTC. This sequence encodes CAWRQRIQETQYF.

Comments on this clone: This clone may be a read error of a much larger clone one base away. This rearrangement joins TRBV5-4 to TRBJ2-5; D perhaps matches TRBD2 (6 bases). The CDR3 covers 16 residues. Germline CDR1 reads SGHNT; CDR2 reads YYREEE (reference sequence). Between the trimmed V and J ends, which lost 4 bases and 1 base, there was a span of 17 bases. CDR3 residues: CASSRGRGRTQETQYF. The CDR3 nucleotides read TGTGCCAGCAGCAGAGGACGGGGGAGAACCCAAGAGACCCAGTACTTC. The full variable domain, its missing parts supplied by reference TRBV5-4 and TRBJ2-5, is ETGVTQSPTHLIKTRGQQVTLRCSSQSGHNTVSWYQQALGQGPQFIFQYYREEENGRGNFPPRFSGLQFPNYSSELNVNALELDDSALYLCASSRGRGRTQETQYFGPGTRLLVL.

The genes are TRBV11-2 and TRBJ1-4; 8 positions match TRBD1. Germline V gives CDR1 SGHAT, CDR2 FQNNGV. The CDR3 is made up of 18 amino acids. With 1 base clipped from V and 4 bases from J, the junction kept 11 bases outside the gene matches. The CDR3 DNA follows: TGTGCCAGCAGCTTAGGGACCGGCAGGGGGCTAAGTAATGAAAAACTGTTTTTT. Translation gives CASSLGTGRGLSNEKLFF.

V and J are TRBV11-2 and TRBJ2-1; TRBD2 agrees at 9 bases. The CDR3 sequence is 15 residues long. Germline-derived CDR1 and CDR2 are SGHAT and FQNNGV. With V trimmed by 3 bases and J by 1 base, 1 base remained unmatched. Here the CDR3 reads CASSFAGGSYNEQFF. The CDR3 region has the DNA TGTGCCAGCAGCTTTGCGGGAGGGTCCTACAATGAGCAGTTCTTC. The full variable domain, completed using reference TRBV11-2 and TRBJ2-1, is EAGVAQSPRYKIIEKRQSVAFWCNPISGHATLYWYQQILGQGPKLLIQFQNNGVVDDSQLPKDRFSAERLKGVDSTLKIQPAKLEDSAVYLCASSFAGGSYNEQFFGPGTRLTVL.